The entry below describes one TCR beta chain. Its antigen is as yet unknown. The sample originates from a study of T cell responses to AZD1222 COVID-19 vaccine. The table came from immunoSEQ multiplex PCR; TCRdb's copy has only in-frame clones and leaves some out. The sample contains about 200,000 clones, approximately 92% of which appear only once. Study findings and constraints: A mostly white British donor set with more females was recruited, and clonal diversity was possibly underestimated. After the peak T cell response, and only then, were repertoires sampled.

The sequence was obtained from an adult who received the MenACWY meningococcal vaccine as a control. The sample consisted of peripheral blood, taken 28 days after the second dose of the MenACWY control vaccine.

The CDR3 sequence: CASSLGVTGQFF. The CDR3 DNA is TGTGCCAGTAGTTTAGGAGTCACGGGGCAGTTCTTC. The rearrangement joins TRBV19 to TRBJ2-1; D remains unclear. V dropped 5 bases and J dropped 12 bases, with 14 bases sitting between them. The germline gives CDR1 LNHDA, CDR2 SQIVND (reference sequence). The CDR3 is made up of 12 amino acids.